This T cell receptor (beta chain) came from a study of shared clonotypes between healthy human individuals. From germline, CDR1 is MDHEN and CDR2 SYDVKM. This CDR3 spans 16 amino acids. V dropped 5 bases and J dropped 6 bases, with 19 bases sitting between them. This clone was seen ten or more times. Its antigen is undetermined. In unsorted samples, genomic DNA was obtained using 75 million to 90 million PBMCs. Replicate PCRs were loaded with roughly 300 ng DNA from unsorted PBMC, about 32,000 T cell genomes. In the original workflow: ImmunoSEQ junction-only sequences lacked quality scores, so their filtering differed. Here immunoSEQ multiplex PCR was the method, and the copy in TCRdb shows in-frame clones only, minus some. The V and J calls and clone size are taken from that table; D and trimming were inferred from the DNA. The table lists nearly 500,000 clones, less than 80% of them singletons, with 10% to 15% in the top ten.

The study, taken as a whole, reports: It was anticipated that sequencing depth would influence how many clonotypes donors shared.

The specimen sequenced was PBMCs. The rearrangement links TRBV28 to TRBJ2-2, with a weak D call TRBD1 (6 bases). The sequence was obtained from a woman aged 40 to 50 in good health. Some clones in this sample may be carry-over from other donors' samples. CDR3 sequence: CASSLAGQRDPGELFF. CDR3 DNA: TGTGCCAGCAGTCTCGCCGGACAGAGGGACCCCGGGGAGCTGTTTTTT. The whole variable domain, filled in from reference TRBV28 and TRBJ2-2, reads DVKVTQSSRYLVKRTGEKVFLECVQDMDHENMFWYRQDPGLGLRLIYFSYDVKMKEKGDIPEGYSVSREKKERFSLILESASTNQTSMYLCASSLAGQRDPGELFFGEGSRLTVL.